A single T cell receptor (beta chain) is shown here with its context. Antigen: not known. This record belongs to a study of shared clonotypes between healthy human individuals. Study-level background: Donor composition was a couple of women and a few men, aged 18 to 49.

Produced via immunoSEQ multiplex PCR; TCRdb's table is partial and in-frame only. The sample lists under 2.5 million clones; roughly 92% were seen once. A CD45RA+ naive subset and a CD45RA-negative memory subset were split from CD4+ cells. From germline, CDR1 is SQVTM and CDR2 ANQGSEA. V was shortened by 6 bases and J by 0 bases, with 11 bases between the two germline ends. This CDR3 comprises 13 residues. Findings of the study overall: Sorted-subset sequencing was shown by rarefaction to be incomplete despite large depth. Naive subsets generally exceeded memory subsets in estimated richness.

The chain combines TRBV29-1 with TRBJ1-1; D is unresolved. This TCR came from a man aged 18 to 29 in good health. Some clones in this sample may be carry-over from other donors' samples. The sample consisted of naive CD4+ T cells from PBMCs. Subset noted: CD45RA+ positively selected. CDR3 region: CSVVGLMNTEAFF. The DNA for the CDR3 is TGCAGCGTCGTCGGGTTAATGAACACTGAAGCTTTCTTT.